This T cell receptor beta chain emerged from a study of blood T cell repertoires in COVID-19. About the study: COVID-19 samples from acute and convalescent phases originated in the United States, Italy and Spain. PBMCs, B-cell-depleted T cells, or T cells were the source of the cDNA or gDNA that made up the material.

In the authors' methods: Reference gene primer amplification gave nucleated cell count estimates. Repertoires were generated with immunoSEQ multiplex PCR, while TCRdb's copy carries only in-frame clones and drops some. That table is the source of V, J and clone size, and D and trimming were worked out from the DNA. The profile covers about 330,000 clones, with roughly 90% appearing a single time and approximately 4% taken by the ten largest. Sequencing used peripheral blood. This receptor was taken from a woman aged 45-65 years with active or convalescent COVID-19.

The CDR3 nucleotides are TGTGCCAGCAGCTTACGCACTGAAGCTTTCTTT. This codes for CASSLRTEAFF. V is TRBV7-8 and J is TRBJ1-1; D gene unclear. CDR1 SGHVS and CDR2 FQNEAQ come from the germline V gene. The CDR3 covers 11 residues. V shed 2 bases and J shed 4 bases, with 2 bases lying between them.